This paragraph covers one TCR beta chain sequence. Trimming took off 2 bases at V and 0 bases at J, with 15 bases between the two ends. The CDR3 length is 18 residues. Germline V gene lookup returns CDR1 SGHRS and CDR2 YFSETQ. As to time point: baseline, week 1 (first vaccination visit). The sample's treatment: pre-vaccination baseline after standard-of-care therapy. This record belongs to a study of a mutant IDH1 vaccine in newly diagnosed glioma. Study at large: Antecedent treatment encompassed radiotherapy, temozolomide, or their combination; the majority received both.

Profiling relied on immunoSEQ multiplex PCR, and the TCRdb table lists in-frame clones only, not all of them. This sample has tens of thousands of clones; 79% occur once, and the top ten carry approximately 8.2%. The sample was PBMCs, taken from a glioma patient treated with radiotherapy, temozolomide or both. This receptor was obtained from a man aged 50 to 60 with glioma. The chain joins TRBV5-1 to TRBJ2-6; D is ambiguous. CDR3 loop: CASSFNSFSSSGANVLTF. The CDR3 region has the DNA TGCGCCAGCAGCTTTAACAGCTTTTCCAGCTCTGGGGCCAACGTCCTGACTTTC. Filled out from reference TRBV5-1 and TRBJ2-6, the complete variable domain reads KAGVTQTPRYLIKTRGQQVTLSCSPISGHRSVSWYQQTPGQGLQFLFEYFSETQRNKGNFPGRFSGRQFSNSRSEMNVSTLELGDSALYLCASSFNSFSSSGANVLTFGAGSRLTVL.